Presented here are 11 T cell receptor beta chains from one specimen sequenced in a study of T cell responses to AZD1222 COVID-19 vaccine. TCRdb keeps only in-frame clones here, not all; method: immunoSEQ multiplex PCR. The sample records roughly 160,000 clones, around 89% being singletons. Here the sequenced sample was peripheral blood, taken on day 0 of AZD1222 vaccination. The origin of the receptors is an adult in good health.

CDR3 in DNA: TGCGCCAGCAGCCCGAGGACAGGTCCTAATGAAAAACTGTTTTTT. This codes for CASSPRTGPNEKLFF. The chain combines TRBV4-1 with TRBJ1-4; TRBD1 aligns across 7 bases. V lost 4 bases to trimming and J lost 3 bases; unmatched junction nucleotides: 5. CDR3 length: 15 amino acids. The germline gives CDR1 MGHRA, CDR2 YSYEKL.

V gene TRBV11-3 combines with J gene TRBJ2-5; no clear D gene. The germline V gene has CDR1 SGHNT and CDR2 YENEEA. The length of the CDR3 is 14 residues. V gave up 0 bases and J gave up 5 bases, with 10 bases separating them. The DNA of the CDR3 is TGTGCCAGCAGCTTAGATGAAGGGCAGGAGACCCAGTACTTC. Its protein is CASSLDEGQETQYF.

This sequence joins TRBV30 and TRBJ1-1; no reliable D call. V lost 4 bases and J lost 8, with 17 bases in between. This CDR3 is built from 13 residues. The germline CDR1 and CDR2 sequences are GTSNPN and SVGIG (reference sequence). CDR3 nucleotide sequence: TGTGCCTGGACCCTTATGGGCGGGGTCGAAGCTTTCTTT. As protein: CAWTLMGGVEAFF.

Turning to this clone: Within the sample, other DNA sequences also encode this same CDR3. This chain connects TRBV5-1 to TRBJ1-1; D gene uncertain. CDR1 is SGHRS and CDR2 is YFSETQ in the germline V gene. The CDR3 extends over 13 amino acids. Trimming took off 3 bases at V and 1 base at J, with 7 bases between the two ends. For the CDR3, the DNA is TGCGCCAGCAGCTGGGCGGGGAACACTGAAGCTTTCTTT. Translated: CASSWAGNTEAFF.

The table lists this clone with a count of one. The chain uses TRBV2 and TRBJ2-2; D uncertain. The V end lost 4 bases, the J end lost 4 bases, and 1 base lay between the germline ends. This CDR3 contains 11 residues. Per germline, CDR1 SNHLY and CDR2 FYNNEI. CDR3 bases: TGTGCCAGCAGTGTCACCGGGGAGCTGTTTTTT. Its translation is CASSVTGELFF.

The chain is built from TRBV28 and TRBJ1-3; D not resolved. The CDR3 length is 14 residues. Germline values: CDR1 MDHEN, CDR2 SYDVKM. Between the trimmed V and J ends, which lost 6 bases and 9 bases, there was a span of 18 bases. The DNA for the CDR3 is TGTGCCAGCAGCGCGAGACTCGGATTGGCCACCATATATTTT. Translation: CASSARLGLATIYF. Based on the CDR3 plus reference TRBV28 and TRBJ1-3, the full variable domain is DVKVTQSSRYLVKRTGEKVFLECVQDMDHENMFWYRQDPGLGLRLIYFSYDVKMKEKGDIPEGYSVSREKKERFSLILESASTNQTSMYLCASSARLGLATIYFGEGSWLTVV.

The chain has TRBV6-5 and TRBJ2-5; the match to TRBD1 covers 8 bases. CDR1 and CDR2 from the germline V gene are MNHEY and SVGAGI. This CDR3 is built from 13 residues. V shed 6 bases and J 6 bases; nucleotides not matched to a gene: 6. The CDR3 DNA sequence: TGTGCCAGCAGCCGACAGGGGAGGCAGACCCAGTACTTC. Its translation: CASSRQGRQTQYF.

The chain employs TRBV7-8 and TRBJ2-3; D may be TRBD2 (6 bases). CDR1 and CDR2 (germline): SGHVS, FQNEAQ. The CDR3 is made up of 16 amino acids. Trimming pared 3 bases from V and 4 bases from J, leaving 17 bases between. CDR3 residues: CASSFYSGRKPDTQYF. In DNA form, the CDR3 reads TGTGCCAGCAGCTTCTATTCAGGGAGGAAACCAGATACGCAGTATTTT.

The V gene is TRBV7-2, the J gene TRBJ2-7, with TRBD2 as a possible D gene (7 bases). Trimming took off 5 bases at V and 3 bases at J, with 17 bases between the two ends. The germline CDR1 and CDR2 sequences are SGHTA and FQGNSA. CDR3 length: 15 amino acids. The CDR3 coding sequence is TGTGCCAGCAGCCCCCGGGGAGGGGGTGGCTACGAGCAGTACTTC. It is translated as CASSPRGGGGYEQYF.

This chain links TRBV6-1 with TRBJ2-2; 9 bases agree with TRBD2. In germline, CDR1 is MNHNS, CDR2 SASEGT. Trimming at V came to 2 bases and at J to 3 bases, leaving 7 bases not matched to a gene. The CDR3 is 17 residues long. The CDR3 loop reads CASSEFASGVYTGELFF. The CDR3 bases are TGTGCCAGCAGTGAATTTGCTAGCGGGGTTTACACCGGGGAGCTGTTTTTT.

The CDR3 is CASSLRYLAGVTGELFF. The CDR3 DNA is TGTGCCAGCAGCTTAAGATACTTAGCGGGGGTCACCGGGGAGCTGTTTTTT. J is TRBJ2-2 and V is TRBV7-2; TRBD2 agrees at 9 bases. The germline V gene has CDR1 SGHTA and CDR2 FQGNSA. The CDR3 extends over 17 amino acids. The V gene end was trimmed by 2 bases and the J gene end by 4 bases; junction bases not matched to a gene: 8.